Shown below are 5 T cell receptor beta chains from a single sample sequenced in a study of blood T cell repertoires in COVID-19. Produced via immunoSEQ multiplex PCR; TCRdb's table is partial and in-frame only. The sample consists of 400,000 to 450,000 clones, about nine tenths of them appearing once. The sequencing sample was made of peripheral blood. The source is a woman in her 40s with COVID-19, enrolled during active disease.

The gene calls are TRBV28 and TRBJ1-4; TRBD1 is a possible D gene (5 bases). The germline V gene encodes CDR1 MDHEN and CDR2 SYDVKM. The CDR3 covers 14 residues. Trimming left V 6 bases short and J 8 bases short, with 16 bases between. CDR3 nucleotides: TGTGCCAGCAGCAGGACCATGCGGGACGAAAAACTGTTTTTT. Protein: CASSRTMRDEKLFF. Drawing the rest from reference TRBV28 and TRBJ1-4, the complete variable domain is DVKVTQSSRYLVKRTGEKVFLECVQDMDHENMFWYRQDPGLGLRLIYFSYDVKMKEKGDIPEGYSVSREKKERFSLILESASTNQTSMYLCASSRTMRDEKLFFGSGTQLSVL.

V is TRBV4-1 and J is TRBJ1-1; D is unclear. The V gene lost 0 bases and the J gene lost 5 bases, with 7 bases spanning the gap. This CDR3 spans 13 amino acids. Germline assignment: CDR1 MGHRA and CDR2 YSYEKL. CDR3 region: CASSQERGTEAFF. The CDR3 bases are TGCGCCAGCAGCCAAGAAAGAGGGACTGAAGCTTTCTTT.

A remark on this clone: The same CDR3 is also encoded by other DNA sequences in this sample. The chain recombines TRBV5-4 with TRBJ1-2; 8 bases fit TRBD1. Germline assignment: CDR1 SGHNT and CDR2 YYREEE (reference sequence). The length of the CDR3 is 15 residues. V lost 3 bases and J lost 2; bases outside the gene matches: 6. Here the CDR3 DNA reads TGTGCCAGCAGCTCGCCCGGACAGGGAAACTATGGCTACACCTTC. Translated: CASSSPGQGNYGYTF.

The chain combines TRBV11-3 with TRBJ2-5; D might be TRBD1 (5 bases). V lost 4 bases and J lost 1, with 7 bases in between. The CDR3 has 13 amino acids. In germline, CDR1 is SGHNT, CDR2 YENEEA. CDR3 loop: CASSSDSQETQYF. CDR3 coding DNA: TGTGCCAGCAGCTCTGACAGCCAAGAGACCCAGTACTTC.

This clone showed up just a few times. The chain carries TRBV6-5 and TRBJ1-4, with TRBD1 matching 7 bases. Germline CDR1 MNHEY, CDR2 SVGAGI. The CDR3 has 14 amino acids. V lost 4 bases and J lost 8; bases outside the gene matches: 7. The CDR3: CASSLDRVIEKLFF. The CDR3 DNA reads as TGTGCCAGCAGTTTAGACAGGGTCATCGAAAAACTGTTTTTT.